This is a list of T cell receptor beta chains from one sample in a study of Graves' ophthalmopathy and Graves' hyperthyroidism. TCRdb re-called the multiplex PCR reads through MiXCR, storing one row per CDR3 protein. The table lists about 1.1 million distinct CDR3 sequences, 36% of them singletons, with roughly 11% in the top ten. Sequencing was done on a sample of peripheral blood or thyroid tissue (not recorded which). These receptors originate from an adult man with Graves' hyperthyroidism. The CDR3 runs from the conserved cysteine through the conserved F or W. The D gene is left open where the match is weak. Not every row has a clone size; where given, it reads once, few, many or a size class.

cdr3_aa: CASARYAETQYF; cdr3_nt: TGTGCCAGCGCACGATACGCAGAGACCCAGTACTTC; clone_size: .; v_call: TRBV12-3/TRBV12-4; d_call: .; j_call: TRBJ2-5
cdr3_aa: CASSLGQEASGTEAFF; cdr3_nt: TGTGCCAGCAGCTTAGGACAGGAGGCCTCGGGGACTGAAGCTTTCTTT; clone_size: many; v_call: TRBV7-9; d_call: .; j_call: TRBJ1-1
cdr3_aa: CASSSPPTGWYF; cdr3_nt: TGTGCCAGCAGCTCCCCCCCTACAGGGTGGTACTTC; clone_size: many; v_call: TRBV7-9; d_call: .; j_call: TRBJ2-7
cdr3_aa: CASSSGTFVYEQYF; cdr3_nt: TGCGCCAGCAGCTCCGGGACTTTCGTCTACGAGCAGTACTTC; clone_size: .; v_call: TRBV5-1; d_call: .; j_call: TRBJ2-7
cdr3_aa: CASSLGGQAPGQYF; cdr3_nt: TGTGCCAGCAGCTTAGGGGGACAGGCCCCGGGGCAGTACTTC; clone_size: many; v_call: TRBV7-2; d_call: TRBD1; j_call: TRBJ2-7
cdr3_aa: CSVTPLKGGDSYEQYF; cdr3_nt: TGCAGCGTTACCCCCCTCAAGGGGGGAGACTCCTACGAGCAGTACTTC; clone_size: many; v_call: TRBV29-1; d_call: .; j_call: TRBJ2-7
cdr3_aa: CASSIPTGRNTGELFF; cdr3_nt: TGTGCCAGTAGTATCCCGACAGGGAGGAACACCGGGGAGCTGTTTTTT; clone_size: many; v_call: TRBV19; d_call: TRBD1; j_call: TRBJ2-2
cdr3_aa: CATSDTGSGYTF; cdr3_nt: TGTGCCACCAGTGATACCGGGTCGGGCTACACCTTC; clone_size: .; v_call: TRBV24-1; d_call: .; j_call: TRBJ1-2
cdr3_aa: CATSGTGTHTDTQYF; cdr3_nt: TGTGCCACCAGTGGAACCGGGACCCACACAGATACGCAGTATTTT; clone_size: few; v_call: TRBV24-1; d_call: .; j_call: TRBJ2-3
cdr3_aa: CASSISTGQNSPLHF; cdr3_nt: TGTGCCAGTAGTATTTCGACAGGGCAGAATTCACCCCTCCACTTT; clone_size: .; v_call: TRBV19; d_call: TRBD1; j_call: TRBJ1-6
cdr3_aa: CAISESGNRGETEAFF; cdr3_nt: TGTGCCATCAGTGAGTCGGGGAACCGGGGGGAGACTGAAGCTTTCTTT; clone_size: many; v_call: TRBV10-3; d_call: .; j_call: TRBJ1-1
cdr3_aa: CASSGASGRNEAFF; cdr3_nt: TGTGCCAGCAGCGGGGCTAGCGGGAGGAATGAAGCTTTCTTT; clone_size: .; v_call: TRBV7-2; d_call: .; j_call: TRBJ1-1
cdr3_aa: CASSYGQGANIYEQYF; cdr3_nt: TGCGCCAGCAGTTATGGACAGGGGGCGAATATCTACGAGCAGTACTTC; clone_size: many; v_call: TRBV10-2; d_call: TRBD1; j_call: TRBJ2-7
cdr3_aa: CASSPSGDTGELFF; cdr3_nt: TGTGCCAGTAGCCCTTCGGGGGACACCGGGGAGCTGTTTTTT; clone_size: .; v_call: TRBV19; d_call: .; j_call: TRBJ2-2
cdr3_aa: CASSLPAQTTSIYEHYF; cdr3_nt: TGTGCCAGCAGCTTACCCGCCCAAACAACTAGCATCTACGAGCATTACTTC; clone_size: .; v_call: TRBV5-1; d_call: .; j_call: TRBJ2-7
cdr3_aa: CASSLVFQISYYEQYF; cdr3_nt: TGTGCCAGCAGCTTAGTATTCCAGATCTCCTACTACGAGCAGTACTTC; clone_size: .; v_call: TRBV11-1; d_call: .; j_call: TRBJ2-7
cdr3_aa: CASSPRAPGSGSYEQYF; cdr3_nt: TGTGCCAGCTCACCGCGGGCCCCGGGGTCTGGTAGCTACGAGCAGTACTTC; clone_size: .; v_call: TRBV9; d_call: .; j_call: TRBJ2-7
cdr3_aa: CASSFSGTGLYEQYF; cdr3_nt: TGCGCCAGCAGCTTCTCCGGGACAGGGCTTTACGAGCAGTACTTC; clone_size: .; v_call: TRBV5-1; d_call: TRBD1; j_call: TRBJ2-7
cdr3_aa: CASSLAAGELFF; cdr3_nt: TGTGCCAGCAGCTTAGCGGCCGGGGAGCTGTTTTTT; clone_size: many; v_call: TRBV11-2; d_call: .; j_call: TRBJ2-2
cdr3_aa: CASSQGQGRTQYF; cdr3_nt: TGTGCCAGCAGCCAAGGACAGGGGAGGACCCAGTACTTC; clone_size: many; v_call: TRBV7-2; d_call: TRBD1; j_call: TRBJ2-5
cdr3_aa: CASSAMVRGQETQYF; cdr3_nt: TGTGCCAGCAGCGCCATGGTCCGGGGTCAAGAGACCCAGTACTTC; clone_size: .; v_call: TRBV9; d_call: .; j_call: TRBJ2-5
cdr3_aa: CASSQPKKNTEAFF; cdr3_nt: TGTGCCAGCAGTCAACCTAAGAAGAACACTGAAGCTTTCTTT; clone_size: many; v_call: TRBV6-5; d_call: .; j_call: TRBJ1-1
cdr3_aa: CASKVGGATTGELFF; cdr3_nt: TGTGCCAGCAAGGTCGGGGGGGCCACCACCGGGGAGCTGTTTTTT; clone_size: .; v_call: TRBV6-1; d_call: TRBD2; j_call: TRBJ2-2
cdr3_aa: CSVDRRGEGSPLHF; cdr3_nt: TGCAGCGTTGACCGCAGGGGTGAGGGTTCACCCCTCCACTTT; clone_size: few; v_call: TRBV29-1; d_call: .; j_call: TRBJ1-6
cdr3_aa: CATSPPALFAEAFF; cdr3_nt: TGTGCCACCAGCCCCCCGGCGTTGTTCGCTGAAGCTTTCTTT; clone_size: few; v_call: TRBV15; d_call: .; j_call: TRBJ1-1
cdr3_aa: CASGRVGGSEAFF; cdr3_nt: TGTGCCAGCGGTAGGGTCGGGGGTTCTGAAGCTTTCTTT; clone_size: few; v_call: TRBV6-5; d_call: .; j_call: TRBJ1-1
cdr3_aa: CASSSSGRYTGELFF; cdr3_nt: TGTGCCAGCAGTTCGTCGGGAAGATACACCGGGGAGCTGTTTTTT; clone_size: .; v_call: TRBV2; d_call: .; j_call: TRBJ2-2
cdr3_aa: CASGTSGWGSSYEQYF; cdr3_nt: TGTGCCAGCGGGACTAGCGGGTGGGGCAGCTCCTACGAGCAGTACTTC; clone_size: .; v_call: TRBV28; d_call: TRBD2; j_call: TRBJ2-7
cdr3_aa: CASSSGQGTETQYF; cdr3_nt: TGTGCCAGCAGCAGCGGACAGGGAACGGAGACCCAGTACTTC; clone_size: many; v_call: TRBV13; d_call: TRBD1; j_call: TRBJ2-5